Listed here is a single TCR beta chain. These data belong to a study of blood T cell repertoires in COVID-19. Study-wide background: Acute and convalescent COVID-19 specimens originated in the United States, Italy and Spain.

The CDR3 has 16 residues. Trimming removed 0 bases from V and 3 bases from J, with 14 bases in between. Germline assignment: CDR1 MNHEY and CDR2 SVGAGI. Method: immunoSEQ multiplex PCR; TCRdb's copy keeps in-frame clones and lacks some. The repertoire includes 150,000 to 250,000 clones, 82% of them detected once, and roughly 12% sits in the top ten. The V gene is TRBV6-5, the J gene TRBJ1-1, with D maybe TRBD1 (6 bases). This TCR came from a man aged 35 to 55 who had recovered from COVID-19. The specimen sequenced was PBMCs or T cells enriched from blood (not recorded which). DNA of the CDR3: TGTGCCAGCAGTTACTCGAATCCAGGGGCCGACACTGAAGCTTTCTTT. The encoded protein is CASSYSNPGADTEAFF.